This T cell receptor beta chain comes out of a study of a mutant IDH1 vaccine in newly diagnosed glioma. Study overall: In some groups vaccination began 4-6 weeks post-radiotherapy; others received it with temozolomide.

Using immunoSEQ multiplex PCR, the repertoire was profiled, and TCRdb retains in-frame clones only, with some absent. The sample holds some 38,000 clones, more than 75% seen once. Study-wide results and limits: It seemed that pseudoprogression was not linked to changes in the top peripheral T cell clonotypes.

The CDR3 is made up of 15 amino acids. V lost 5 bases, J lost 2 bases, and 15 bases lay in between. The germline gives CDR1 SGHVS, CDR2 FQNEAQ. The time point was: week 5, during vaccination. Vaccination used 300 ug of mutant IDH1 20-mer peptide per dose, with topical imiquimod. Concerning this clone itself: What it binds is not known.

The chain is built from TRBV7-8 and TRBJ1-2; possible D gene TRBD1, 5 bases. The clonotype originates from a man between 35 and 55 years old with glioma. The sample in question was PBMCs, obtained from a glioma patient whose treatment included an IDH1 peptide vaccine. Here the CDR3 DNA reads TGTGCCAGCAGCCCCCGGGGGGACGGAAACTATGGCTACACCTTC. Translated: CASSPRGDGNYGYTF.